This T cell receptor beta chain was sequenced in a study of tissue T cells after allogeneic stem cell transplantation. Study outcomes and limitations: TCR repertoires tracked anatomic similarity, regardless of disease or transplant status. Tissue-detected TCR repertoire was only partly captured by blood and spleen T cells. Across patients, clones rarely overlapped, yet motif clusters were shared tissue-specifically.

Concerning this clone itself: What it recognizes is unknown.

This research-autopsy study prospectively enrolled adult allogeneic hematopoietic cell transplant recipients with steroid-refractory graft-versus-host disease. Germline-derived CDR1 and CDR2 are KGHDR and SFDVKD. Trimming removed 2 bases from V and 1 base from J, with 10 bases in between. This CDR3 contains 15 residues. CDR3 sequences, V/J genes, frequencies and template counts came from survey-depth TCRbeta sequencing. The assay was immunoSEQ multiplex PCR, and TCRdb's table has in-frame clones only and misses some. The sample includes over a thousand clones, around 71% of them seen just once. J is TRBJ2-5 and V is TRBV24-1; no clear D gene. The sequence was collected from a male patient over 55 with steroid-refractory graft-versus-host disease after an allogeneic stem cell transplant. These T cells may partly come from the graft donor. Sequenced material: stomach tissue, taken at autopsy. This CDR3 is CATSDSHTLQETQYF. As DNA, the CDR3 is TGTGCCACCAGTGATTCTCATACCCTCCAAGAGACCCAGTACTTC.